A single sample gave rise to the 3 T cell receptor beta chains below, sequenced in a study of tumor-infiltrating lymphocytes in primary liver carcinoma. Starting material for RNA and DNA co-extraction consisted of about 17-34 mg of unsorted bulk tissue. From around 500 ng of total RNA, TCR beta-specific cDNA was reverse-transcribed using a constant-region primer. Each TCR beta library was derived from three nested multiplex PCR rounds that employed slightly modified ARM-PCR. TRBV1-TRBV30 forward primers and a C-beta reverse primer were used in the first two PCR rounds, which each ran for about 10 cycles. Each CDR3 protein gets one entry after TCRdb re-called the multiplex PCR reads with MiXCR. The table includes about 35,000 distinct CDR3 sequences, under 75% detected once. Material for sequencing was liver tumor tissue from sampling region 4. The sample's subset: tumor region T4, right-lateral pole. These receptor sequences come from a middle-aged man with primary liver carcinoma and hepatitis B virus infection.

Details on this clonotype: This may come from a read error, since a much larger clone is one base off. The chain uses TRBV30 and TRBJ1-2; D is undetermined. This CDR3 contains 11 residues. Trimming cost V 2 bases and J 7 bases, with 8 bases left between them. Germline-derived CDR1 and CDR2 are GTSNPN and SVGIG (reference sequence). For the CDR3, the DNA is TGTGCCTGGAGTAGGACCTGTGGCTACACCTTC. It specifies CAWSRTCGYTF.

About this clonotype itself: Without the conserved terminal phenylalanine or tryptophan, this CDR3 likely stems from a read error. No DNA is shown, since the ends of the CDR3 on it are uncertain; the CDR3 is the one TCRdb lists. This rearrangement joins TRBV12-3 or TRBV12-4 to TRBJ2-5; the table assigns TRBD2, which was not confirmed against the DNA. The CDR3 is 15 amino acids in total, end residues counted. The chain's CDR3 is CASSNGRVNQETRYL.

This clonotype rates as medium-sized. The chain has TRBV29-1 and TRBJ2-3, with no clear D. The V end was cut by 4 bases, the J end by 5 bases, with 7 bases between. Germline loops: CDR1 SQVTM, CDR2 ANQGSEA. This CDR3 is built from 11 residues. The CDR3 region is CSVAPGDTQYF. The CDR3 DNA reads as TGCAGCGTTGCCCCAGGAGATACGCAGTATTTT.